The entry that follows covers one T cell receptor (beta chain) sequence. What this receptor recognizes is not known. There are no base qualities to consult, and no much larger clone falls within one base. Other DNA sequences of this sample code for an identical CDR3. This sample stems from a study of shared clonotypes between healthy human individuals (TCRdb year 2020). At the level of the whole study: Three men and a couple of women, aged 18 to 49 years, made up the cohort. For each donor, CD4 naive and CD4 memory were each given three plates, CD8 naive was given two plates, and CD8 memory was given one plate. To estimate repertoire size and how much clonotype sharing occurs between individuals, the study deeply sequenced the blood TCR repertoires of 4 to 6 healthy adults. To increase sequencing depth and limit assay-specific biases, different laboratories used diverse techniques to prepare libraries and sequence TCR repertoires. Per donor, leukapheresis produced somewhere between about 0.9 and 9.5 billion PBMCs. Here is what the overall study found, with its caveats: Naive subsets generally had larger estimated clonotype richness than memory subsets did. Pairwise subsampling indicated that sequencing depth was expected to affect the degree of clonotype sharing among donors. Because the study included a small number of donors, the genetic and exposure-history diversity represented was limited. Sampling was limited to blood, and TCR repertoires in tissue likely differ from TCR repertoires in blood. Sharing across a few donors was observed for approximately 5% of naive CD4, about 4% of naive CD8, 2.3% of memory CD4, and roughly 0.4% of memory CD8 clonotypes. Compared with non-shared clonotypes, the clonotypes found in all four sorted-subset donors had higher generation probabilities. Even with the large sequencing depth, rarefaction of the sorted-subset datasets indicated that sequencing was incomplete.

Healthy HIV-negative adults with no recently reported acute infections or vaccinations were included as donors. All donors were Caucasian adults living in Nashville, Tennessee, USA. CD4+ T cells were enriched by magnetic negative selection, after which naive cells were positively selected on CD45RA and the negative fraction was taken as the memory subset. Blood was obtained by leukapheresis, after which PBMCs were separated by Ficoll-Histopaque density gradient centrifugation and cryopreserved in liquid nitrogen vapor phase. Analytical flow cytometry was used to check the purity and quantity of each magnetically sorted T cell population. Genomic DNA was isolated from every sorted fraction and measured by UV absorbance on a Nanodrop 2000c. V is reduced by 2 bases and J by 4 bases, leaving a spacing of 6 bases between them. The germline V gene (reference sequence) gives CDR1 as WNHNN and CDR2 as SYGVQD. The CDR3 runs 13 amino acids, cysteine and phenylalanine included. Solely the CDR3 DNA is kept, with 39 bases framed from the first base.

Using the deep immunoSEQ assay, TCR CDR3 regions were amplified from genomic DNA by multiplex PCR. For each cell subset, the extracted genomic DNA was distributed evenly across all wells of several immunoSEQ 96-well plates, and each plate served as one replicate. Each replicate PCR for sorted subsets received around 200 ng genomic DNA, equal to tens of thousands of T cell genomes. Purified libraries were measured with a Qubit 3.0 fluorometer, size-checked on a Bioanalyzer 2100, and measured again with the KAPA Library Quantification kit. A separate single-read 150-cycle Illumina NextSeq 550 flow cell was used to sequence each immunoSEQ 96-well plate. The study's processing was this. Because the immunoSEQ output held only junctional sequences and lacked quality scores, the filtering could not match the filtering applied to full-length reads. Sequences were annotated with PyIR, a Python wrapper for IgBLAST v1.9, using IMGT germline references to assign V/J genes and CDR3. Reads were removed for weak V/J assignments (E-value above 1e-6), missing CDR3, stop codons, out-of-frame junctions, or ambiguous translated residues. V3J clonotypes were defined as sequences sharing the same inferred V gene, J gene, and CDR3 amino acid sequence. Percentage overlap between repertoires was calculated by dividing the number of shared unique clonotypes by the size of the smaller repertoire. RTK rarefaction, the Chao1 estimator, and Recon v2.1 estimates of unobserved clonotypes were used to assess repertoire richness. Generation probabilities for all TCRbeta clonotypes obtained by the gDNA method from a handful of donors were computed using OLGA. Not all clones reach the TCRdb copy of this immuneACCESS table, which keeps in-frame sequences only. Checked studies attribute under half of the gap to unresolved V genes and leave the rest unexplained. For V, J and clone size, that table is used; D and trimming come from the DNA. The table for this sample lists fewer than 1.6 million clones; approximately 98.5% of them were counted only once. The ten largest make up approximately 0.38% of the sample.

This sequence uses TRBV10-1 and TRBJ2-1; the D gene identity is not certain. The TCR comes from a young man in good health. Source material: naive CD4+ T cells sorted from blood. The cell subset or site label here, explained by the study, means: CD45RA+ positively selected. The DNA sequence is TGCGCCAGCAGTGAGGCCCATTACAATGAGCAGTTCTTC. Translation gives CASSEAHYNEQFF.